This TCR beta chain was sequenced during a study of blood T cell repertoires in COVID-19. The wider study: T cells, B-cell-depleted T cells, or PBMCs provided the cDNA or gDNA that served as material.

In the source study's methods: Amplified reference gene primers provided the basis for estimating nucleated cell counts. Using immunoSEQ multiplex PCR, the repertoire was profiled, and TCRdb retains in-frame clones only, with some absent. V, J and clone size are taken as reported in that table, and D and trimming were inferred from the DNA itself. The table shows around 290,000 clones, with approximately 86% occurring only once. Participant age was roughly 18 to 95 years, and participants resided in 24 US areas. Unmatched junction bases numbered 4, after V lost 7 bases and J lost 7 bases. The germline V gene encodes CDR1 MNHEY and CDR2 SMNVEV (reference sequence). This CDR3 region has 13 residues.

The sequenced material came from PBMCs or T cells enriched from blood (not recorded which). The clonotype was recovered from a woman aged 18-30 years who had recovered from COVID-19. V is TRBV27 and J is TRBJ2-7, with 13 positions matching TRBD2. As DNA, the CDR3 is TGTGCCAGCAAACTAGCGGGGGGGTCAGAGCAGTACTTC. As protein: CASKLAGGSEQYF.